Listed below are T cell receptor beta chains from one sample, sequenced in a study of beta chain features in type 1 diabetes. Libraries were prepared by immunoSEQ multiplex PCR; TCRdb keeps only in-frame clonotypes and omits some of them. Of about 110,000 clones in the sample, under 40% were seen once. The source material was stem cell memory CD4+ T cells from blood. Every receptor here comes from a woman aged 18-30 years in good health. Both conserved end residues are part of each CDR3. Only part of the rows carry a size: once, few, many, or a class if the clone is expanded.

v_call: TRBV5-4
j_call: TRBJ2-5
clone_size: few
cdr3_length: 14
cdr3_aa: CASSFSLYQETQYF

v_call: TRBV28
j_call: TRBJ2-3
clone_size: few
cdr3_length: 17
cdr3_aa: CASSSFASGRWADTQYF

v_call: TRBV7-2
j_call: TRBJ1-2
clone_size: -
cdr3_length: 17
cdr3_aa: CASSLDYAGQISYGYTF

v_call: TRBV7-9
j_call: TRBJ2-1
clone_size: -
cdr3_length: 13
cdr3_aa: CASTTELGLAAFF

v_call: TRBV18
j_call: TRBJ1-2
clone_size: few
cdr3_length: 15
cdr3_aa: CASSPRGRSDYGYTF

v_call: TRBV30
j_call: TRBJ1-2
clone_size: -
cdr3_length: 15
cdr3_aa: CAWKPGTGGLYGYTF

v_call: TRBV30
j_call: TRBJ2-3
clone_size: once
cdr3_length: 11
cdr3_aa: CAWSTRDTQYF

v_call: TRBV4-2
j_call: TRBJ2-2
clone_size: few
cdr3_length: 17
cdr3_aa: CASSQDHRTGYSGELFF

v_call: TRBV15
j_call: TRBJ2-7
clone_size: -
cdr3_length: 15
cdr3_aa: CATSRDGRGSDEQYF

v_call: TRBV7-2
j_call: TRBJ1-2
clone_size: -
cdr3_length: 16
cdr3_aa: CASSTAPGQLMDGYTF

v_call: TRBV28
j_call: TRBJ2-1
clone_size: few
cdr3_length: 13
cdr3_aa: CASSFIMENEQFF

v_call: TRBV5-1
j_call: TRBJ2-5
clone_size: -
cdr3_length: 16
cdr3_aa: CASRFRLPGAGETQYF

v_call: TRBV14
j_call: TRBJ2-7
clone_size: -
cdr3_length: 19
cdr3_aa: CASSQGRTSGRTTEYEQYF

v_call: TRBV5-5
j_call: TRBJ1-2
clone_size: -
cdr3_length: 13
cdr3_aa: CASSNGEDYGYTF

v_call: TRBV19
j_call: TRBJ2-7
clone_size: -
cdr3_length: 16
cdr3_aa: CASSGDRGRKGYEQYF

v_call: TRBV18
j_call: TRBJ2-2
clone_size: -
cdr3_length: 15
cdr3_aa: CASSPGLAVGRELFF

v_call: TRBV7-9
j_call: TRBJ1-1
clone_size: few
cdr3_length: 13
cdr3_aa: CASSRAGYTEAFF

v_call: TRBV18
j_call: -
clone_size: -
cdr3_length: 14
cdr3_aa: CASSPLHKHYEQYF

v_call: TRBV29-1
j_call: TRBJ1-2
clone_size: few
cdr3_length: 13
cdr3_aa: CSVLSGPPIRYTF

v_call: TRBV7-3
j_call: TRBJ2-5
clone_size: -
cdr3_length: 15
cdr3_aa: CASSLGGPGQETQYF

v_call: TRBV4-1
j_call: TRBJ2-1
clone_size: -
cdr3_length: 13
cdr3_aa: CASSQVPWGEQFF

v_call: TRBV30
j_call: TRBJ2-2
clone_size: -
cdr3_length: 14
cdr3_aa: CAWFSGRGTGELFF

v_call: TRBV4-1
j_call: TRBJ2-3
clone_size: few
cdr3_length: 17
cdr3_aa: CASSQGPTSGNADTQYF

v_call: TRBV5-1
j_call: TRBJ1-1
clone_size: once
cdr3_length: 17
cdr3_aa: CASSLAGTGYLNTEAFF

v_call: TRBV6-5
j_call: TRBJ2-1
clone_size: -
cdr3_length: 13
cdr3_aa: CASIKTGSYEQFF

v_call: TRBV4-3
j_call: TRBJ2-4
clone_size: -
cdr3_length: 16
cdr3_aa: CASSQDLRTGFFIQYF